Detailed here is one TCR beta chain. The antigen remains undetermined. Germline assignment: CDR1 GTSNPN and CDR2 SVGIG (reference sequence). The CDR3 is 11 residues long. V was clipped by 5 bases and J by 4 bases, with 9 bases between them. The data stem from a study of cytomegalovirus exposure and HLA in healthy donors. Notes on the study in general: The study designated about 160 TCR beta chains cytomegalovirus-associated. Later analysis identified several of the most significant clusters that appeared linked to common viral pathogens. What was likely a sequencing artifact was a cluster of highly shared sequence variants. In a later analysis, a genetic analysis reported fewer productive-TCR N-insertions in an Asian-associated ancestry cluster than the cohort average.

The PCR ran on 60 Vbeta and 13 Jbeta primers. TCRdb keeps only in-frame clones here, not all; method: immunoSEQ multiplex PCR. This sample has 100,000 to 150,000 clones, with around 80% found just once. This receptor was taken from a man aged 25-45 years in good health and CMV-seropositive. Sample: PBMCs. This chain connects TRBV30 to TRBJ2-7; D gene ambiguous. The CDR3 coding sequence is TGTGCCTGGGGAAACAGATACGAGCAGTACTTC. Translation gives CAWGNRYEQYF.